The T cell receptor beta chain under discussion was sequenced for a study of T cell repertoires in cytomegalovirus infection. The table lists this clonotype with many counts. A single record per CDR3 protein comes from TCRdb applying MiXCR to the reads. The table has about 260,000 distinct CDR3 sequences, around 8.7% seen once; the top ten hold about 15%. The clonotype originates from a human donor in good health (CMV status not recorded). Some clones in this sample may be carry-over from other donors' samples. Sequenced: PBMCs.

The CDR3 sequence: CASSLEGRSNQPQHF. For the CDR3, the DNA is TGTGCCAGTAGCCTGGAAGGACGGAGCAATCAGCCCCAGCATTTT. The chain employs TRBV19 and TRBJ1-5, with D uncertain. CDR3 length: 15 amino acids. The germline gives CDR1 LNHDA, CDR2 SQIVND (reference sequence). V lost 6 bases and J 1 base, leaving 13 bases between the germline ends.